Listed here are 13 T cell receptor beta chains from one sample, sequenced in a study of beta chain features in type 1 diabetes. Which antigens these TCRs recognize remains unknown. Study-wide results and caveats: Across all four CD4+ subsets, people with type 1 diabetes showed modestly shorter TCRB CDR3s.

All of the isolated RNA was reverse transcribed, so expressed TCRB transcripts were sequenced. Measured with immunoSEQ multiplex PCR; TCRdb has only the in-frame clones, and not every one. Of a few hundred thousand clones listed, 15% are singletons. Sequencing input: naive CD4+ T cells from blood. These TCRs come from a young man with type 1 diabetes.

Only a few counts were recorded for this clone. This chain uses TRBV10-3 with TRBJ2-2, with D unclear. V was cut by 10 bases and J by 6 bases, with 9 bases left in between. Germline CDR1 and CDR2: ENHRY and SYGVKD. This CDR3 is built from 11 residues. The CDR3 region is CASSRAGELFF. The CDR3 DNA is TGTGCCAGCAGCCGTGCCGGGGAGCTGTTTTTT.

The chain is built from TRBV5-1 and TRBJ2-1; 8 nucleotides match TRBD2. J gave up 8 bases and V 1 base, and 8 bases lay outside the gene matches. Germline lookup yields CDR1 SGHRS and CDR2 YFSETQ. CDR3 length equals 15 residues. CDR3 region: CASSLFPGGPDEQFF. As DNA, the CDR3 is TGCGCCAGCAGCTTGTTTCCGGGAGGGCCCGATGAGCAGTTCTTC. Using reference TRBV5-1 and TRBJ2-1 for the parts outside the CDR3, the full variable domain is KAGVTQTPRYLIKTRGQQVTLSCSPISGHRSVSWYQQTPGQGLQFLFEYFSETQRNKGNFPGRFSGRQFSNSRSEMNVSTLELGDSALYLCASSLFPGGPDEQFFGPGTRLTVL.

This clone was detected only a few times. The chain employs TRBV27 and TRBJ2-1, with 9 bases lining up with TRBD2. CDR1 is MNHEY and CDR2 is SMNVEV in the germline V gene (reference sequence). There are 14 residues in the CDR3. Trimming cost V 3 bases and J 5 bases; bases outside gene matches: 2. CDR3 residues: CASSFASGNNEQFF. CDR3 nucleotide sequence: TGTGCCAGCAGTTTTGCTAGCGGGAACAATGAGCAGTTCTTC.

This clone was seen a handful of times. This chain connects TRBV10-3 to TRBJ2-4; 10 bases align to TRBD2. In germline, CDR1 is ENHRY, CDR2 SYGVKD. This CDR3 spans 12 amino acids. V trimming: 10 bases; J trimming: 15 bases; junction bases outside the gene matches: 12. CDR3 residues: CASRTSGQVWYF. The CDR3 DNA is TGTGCCAGCCGGACTAGCGGTCAGGTTTGGTACTTC.

The gene calls are TRBV5-1 and TRBJ2-1; maybe TRBD2 (5 bases). CDR3 length: 12 residues. The V gene lost 2 bases and the J gene lost 15 bases, with 15 bases spanning the gap. Germline V CDR1 and CDR2: SGHRS, YFSETQ. The CDR3 DNA is TGCGCCAGCAGCTTCCTGGACTCGACGGCGTTCTTC. Its protein is CASSFLDSTAFF. Combining the CDR3 with reference TRBV5-1 and TRBJ2-1 gives the whole variable domain KAGVTQTPRYLIKTRGQQVTLSCSPISGHRSVSWYQQTPGQGLQFLFEYFSETQRNKGNFPGRFSGRQFSNSRSEMNVSTLELGDSALYLCASSFLDSTAFFGPGTRLTVL.

This clone was counted a few times. J is TRBJ1-2 and V is TRBV7-2; D is unclear. This CDR3 has 13 residues. V was pared by 1 base and J by 2 bases, with 5 bases between. The germline CDR1 and CDR2 sequences are SGHTA and FQGNSA. CDR3 residues: CASSLERNYGYTF. The CDR3 DNA follows: TGTGCCAGCAGCTTAGAGAGAAACTATGGCTACACCTTC.

V is TRBV2 and J is TRBJ1-5, with unresolved D. Deletions cut 4 bases from V and 2 bases from J, with 9 bases between. This CDR3 is built from 14 residues. Germline CDR1 reads SNHLY; CDR2 reads FYNNEI. In DNA form, the CDR3 reads TGTGCCAGCAGTGGAAGTTCAGGCAATCAGCCCCAGCATTTT. Protein sequence: CASSGSSGNQPQHF.

This clone was observed a handful of times. The chain is built from TRBV7-2 and TRBJ2-7, with a tentative D call TRBD2 (5 bases). The length of the CDR3 is 16 residues. Deletions cut 1 base from V and 2 bases from J, with 15 bases between. CDR1 and CDR2 (germline): SGHTA, FQGNSA. Here the CDR3 reads CASSLDSSGPPYEQYF. CDR3 bases: TGTGCCAGCAGCTTAGATTCCAGCGGTCCTCCCTACGAGCAGTACTTC.

In its sample, this clone was seen a few times. The rearrangement links TRBV19 to TRBJ1-2; D unclear. Deletions cut 8 bases from V and 8 bases from J, with 18 bases between. This CDR3 contains 13 residues. Germline-derived CDR1 and CDR2 are LNHDA and SQIVND (reference sequence). CDR3 DNA sequence: TGTGCCAGTCGGGGTATAACAACCCCAGGCTACACCTTC. It yields the protein CASRGITTPGYTF.

The J gene is TRBJ2-3, the V gene TRBV19; the D is unclear. V lost 8 bases, J lost 0 bases, and 12 bases lay in between. This CDR3 spans 14 amino acids. Germline CDR1 and CDR2: LNHDA and SQIVND (reference sequence). CDR3 residues: CASLSVSSTDTQYF. The CDR3 region has the DNA TGTGCCAGTCTATCGGTGTCTAGCACAGATACGCAGTATTTT.

The chain couples TRBV5-4 to TRBJ2-1; 11 bases agree with TRBD2. V shed 4 bases, J shed 6 bases, and the junction held 9 bases outside the gene matches. CDR3 length: 16 residues. CDR1 and CDR2 from the germline V gene are SGHNT and YYREEE (reference sequence). The CDR3 nucleotides are TGTGCCAGCAGCCCTGGGGGGACTAGCGGTCCCAATGAGCAGTTCTTC. Amino acids: CASSPGGTSGPNEQFF. Combining the CDR3 with reference TRBV5-4 and TRBJ2-1 gives the whole variable domain ETGVTQSPTHLIKTRGQQVTLRCSSQSGHNTVSWYQQALGQGPQFIFQYYREEENGRGNFPPRFSGLQFPNYSSELNVNALELDDSALYLCASSPGGTSGPNEQFFGPGTRLTVL.

This chain connects TRBV5-1 to TRBJ1-2, with D maybe TRBD1 (6 bases). The V end lost 4 bases, the J end lost 4 bases, and 14 bases lay between the germline ends. In germline, CDR1 is SGHRS, CDR2 YFSETQ. This CDR3 is built from 14 residues. CDR3 loop: CASSPERGPYGYTF. CDR3 bases: TGCGCCAGCAGCCCGGAGCGGGGGCCCTATGGCTACACCTTC.

This sequence joins TRBV6-5 and TRBJ1-4, with 11 bases fitting TRBD1. Germline V lookup: CDR1 MNHEY, CDR2 SVGAGI. V trimming: 4 bases; J trimming: 6 bases; junction bases outside the gene matches: 4. The CDR3 sequence is 15 residues long. The CDR3 loop is CASSLDRGPYEKLFF. The DNA of the CDR3 is TGTGCCAGCAGTTTGGACAGGGGGCCTTATGAAAAACTGTTTTTT.